The sample holds many counts of the clone carrying this T cell receptor beta chain. No antigen is known for it. The sample comes from a study of identical twins. Whole-study results and caveats: Researchers reported excess low generation probability among twin-shared out-of-frame alpha sequences. Beta out-of-frame sequences showed weaker excess sharing between twins. Models underestimated TCR alpha sharing (out-of-frame) in monozygotic twins.

The CDR3 runs to 12 residues. The junction had 0 bases not matched to a gene; V was cut back by 0 bases and J by 13 bases. The germline CDR1 and CDR2 sequences are MNHEY and SVGAGI. Carrying unique molecular identifiers, the cDNA also gained a universal primer site through template switching. Each CDR3 protein gets one entry after TCRdb re-called the 5' RACE reads with MiXCR. The sample consists of a few hundred thousand distinct CDR3 sequences, over 9.5% of them appearing once. What was sequenced was memory T cells sorted from blood. The chain links TRBV6-5 to TRBJ2-3; 11 bases align to TRBD2. This receptor was identified in a man aged 50-59 years in good health. The CDR3 region has the DNA TGTGCCAGCAGTTACTCGGGACTAGCGGAGTATTTT. It encodes CASSYSGLAEYF.